This is a list of T cell receptor beta chains from one sample in a study of blood T cell repertoires in COVID-19. Profiling relied on immunoSEQ multiplex PCR, and the TCRdb table lists in-frame clones only, not all of them. The sample shows some 170,000 clones, about 90% of them seen only once. Sequenced material: PBMCs or T cells enriched from blood (not recorded which). The receptors originated from a human donor with acute COVID-19. The donor label of this sample is uncertain. CDR3s include the opening cysteine and the closing phenylalanine or tryptophan. A D gene is named only where the DNA matches it firmly. The listing skips clone size in some rows; elsewhere it reads once, few, many or a size class.

TRBJ2-2,TRBV6-5,TRBD1,NA,CASIPGTGDTGELFF,TGTGCCAGCATCCCTGGGACAGGGGACACCGGGGAGCTGTTTTTT
TRBJ2-1,TRBV5-4,NA,NA,CASSFGGGDEQFF,TGTGCCAGCAGCTTCGGAGGGGGGGATGAGCAGTTCTTC
TRBJ1-5,TRBV19,NA,NA,CAPPPWLNQPQHF,TGTGCCCCTCCCCCGTGGCTTAATCAGCCCCAGCATTTT
TRBJ1-1,TRBV9,NA,NA,CASSVKWSLNTEAFF,TGTGCCAGCAGCGTAAAGTGGAGTTTGAACACTGAAGCTTTCTTT
TRBJ2-5,TRBV5-1,NA,few,CASSLTAGRDTETQYF,TGCGCCAGCAGCTTGACGGCGGGGAGAGACACAGAGACCCAGTACTTC
TRBJ2-7,TRBV12-3/TRBV12-4,NA,NA,CASSLRQTYEQYF,TGTGCCAGCAGTTTGAGGCAAACCTACGAGCAGTACTTC
TRBJ2-2,TRBV14,NA,NA,CASSQEVGRELFF,TGTGCCAGCAGCCAAGAGGTGGGCCGGGAGCTGTTTTTT
TRBJ1-2,TRBV21-1,NA,NA,CASRGHSPNYGYTF,TGTGCCAGTCGAGGACACTCGCCTAACTATGGCTACACCTTC
TRBJ2-5,TRBV5-1,TRBD2,NA,CASSRAGSGAPETQYF,TGCGCCAGCAGTCGGGCCGGTAGCGGGGCCCCAGAGACCCAGTACTTC
TRBJ2-5,TRBV18,NA,NA,CASSPPGSVPGEETQYF,TGTGCCAGCTCACCACCGGGGTCGGTGCCGGGGGAAGAGACCCAGTACTTC
TRBJ2-3,TRBV28,NA,NA,CASSLSGEATDTQYF,TGTGCCAGCAGTTTATCCGGGGAAGCGACAGATACGCAGTATTTT
TRBJ2-3,TRBV15,TRBD1,NA,CATSRQGARLDTQYF,TGTGCCACCAGCAGACAGGGGGCCCGGCTAGATACGCAGTATTTT
TRBJ1-1,TRBV3-1/TRBV3-2,NA,NA,CASSQEGVFEAFF,TGTGCCAGCAGCCAAGAAGGAGTTTTTGAAGCTTTCTTT
TRBJ2-7,TRBV13,TRBD1,NA,CASSPIGTVSSYEQYF,TGTGCCAGCAGCCCAATTGGGACAGTCAGCTCCTACGAGCAGTACTTC
TRBJ2-1,TRBV7-2,TRBD2,NA,CASSKLSGGAYNEQFF,TGTGCCAGCAGCAAACTTAGCGGGGGGGCTTACAATGAGCAGTTCTTC
TRBJ1-5,TRBV10-3,NA,NA,CAISGGFNQPQHF,TGTGCCATCAGCGGGGGATTCAATCAGCCCCAGCATTTT
TRBJ1-2,TRBV4-1,NA,NA,CASSQPGTPRNYGYTF,TGCGCCAGCAGCCAACCAGGGACACCCAGAAACTATGGCTACACCTTC
TRBJ2-5,TRBV5-1,TRBD1,NA,CASSLMNRGQETQYF,TGCGCCAGCAGCTTGATGAACAGGGGGCAAGAGACCCAGTACTTC
TRBJ2-7,TRBV19,NA,NA,CASSMGASTGEQYF,TGTGCCAGTAGTATGGGGGCCTCAACCGGGGAGCAGTACTTC
TRBJ2-7,TRBV2,TRBD1,NA,CASRAGTGNEQYF,TGTGCCAGCAGGGCCGGGACAGGGAACGAGCAGTACTTC
TRBJ1-3,TRBV19,NA,NA,CASKREYSGNTIYF,TGTGCCAGTAAGAGGGAGTACTCTGGAAACACCATATATTTT
TRBJ2-3,TRBV19,TRBD2,NA,CASSTGLAGALTDTQYF,TGTGCCAGTAGTACCGGACTAGCGGGGGCCCTCACAGATACGCAGTATTTT
TRBJ2-2,TRBV27,NA,NA,CASSLEVAGSYTGELFF,TGTGCCAGCAGTTTAGAGGTGGCAGGGTCGTACACCGGGGAGCTGTTTTTT
TRBJ2-3,TRBV24-1,TRBD2,once,CASGGVRLDTQYF,TGTGCCTCGGGGGGAGTTCGATTAGATACGCAGTATTTT
TRBJ1-5,TRBV28,TRBD1,NA,CASSPATGYQPQHF,TGTGCCAGCAGTCCGGCGACAGGGTATCAGCCCCAGCATTTT
TRBJ1-1,TRBV2,NA,NA,CASRLATGRIAEAFF,TGTGCCAGCAGATTGGCTACAGGAAGGATTGCTGAAGCTTTCTTT
TRBJ2-7,TRBV6-6,TRBD1,NA,CASSYPRQGRVYEQYF,TGTGCCAGCAGTTACCCGAGACAGGGAAGGGTCTACGAGCAGTACTTC